This TCR beta chain was captured by sequencing in a study of graft-versus-host responses after intestinal transplantation. Looking at the study overall: Induction with anti-thymocyte globulin, then tacrolimus and steroids for three to four years, was given to all recipients.

For this clone: Its antigen is still unknown.

Study-level results: GvH clones detected in recipient marrow included some appearing first in ileum or blood.

The protocol was immunoSEQ multiplex PCR, while the TCRdb copy is restricted to in-frame clones and leaves out a portion. Among more than 100,000 clones listed, about 93% were seen once. The germline V gene has CDR1 SQVTM and CDR2 ANQGSEA. The CDR3 has 13 residues. The V and J ends lost 6 bases and 2 bases, in that order; junction bases with no gene match: 1. The sequence was obtained from a human donor who received an intestinal transplant. The specimen was unstimulated CD4+ T cells sorted from spleen or lymph node cells, collected before intestinal transplant. The rearrangement joins TRBV29-1 to TRBJ2-3, with TRBD2 identical over 11 bases. The CDR3 region is CSVGLADTDTQYF. The CDR3 nucleotides read TGCAGCGTGGGACTAGCGGACACAGATACGCAGTATTTT.